This entry describes one T cell receptor (beta chain). The V end lost 0 bases, the J end lost 7 bases, and 11 bases lay between the germline ends. The germline CDR1 and CDR2 sequences are SGHRS and YFSETQ. The CDR3 sequence is 14 residues long. The data stem from a study of shared clonotypes between healthy human individuals. Study-wide context: Each donor contributed plates that comprised three CD4 naive, three CD4 memory, two CD8 naive and one CD8 memory.

Some clones are missing from TCRdb's copy, which holds only in-frame ones; the method was immunoSEQ multiplex PCR. The sample holds around 99,000 clones, 60% to 75% seen once. This receptor was identified in a man aged 30-40 years in good health. V is TRBV5-1 and J is TRBJ1-5; D possibly corresponds to TRBD1 (6 bases). Sequencing was carried out using memory CD8+ T cells sorted from blood. Subset specified: CD45RO+ cells pooled with CCR7-negative TemRA cells. The CDR3 nucleotides read TGCGCCAGCAGCTTGGGGGCAGGGGCCCAGCCCCAGCATTTT. Amino acid sequence: CASSLGAGAQPQHF.